This entry lists 17 T cell receptor beta chains sequenced from one sample in a study of cytomegalovirus exposure and HLA in healthy donors. Primers for the PCR totalled 60 Vbeta and 13 Jbeta. Clones were read by immunoSEQ multiplex PCR, and TCRdb kept only the in-frame ones, dropping some. The sample lists 150,000 or so clones; about 75% were seen once. Sequencing was carried out using PBMCs. The receptors originated from a woman aged 35 to 49 in good health and CMV-seropositive.

This clone was seen only a few times. V gene TRBV28 combines with J gene TRBJ2-5; the D is unclear. CDR1 and CDR2 (germline): MDHEN, SYDVKM. The CDR3 is made up of 14 amino acids. V was trimmed by 7 bases and J by 5 bases, leaving 17 bases between them. DNA of the CDR3: TGTGCCAGCATCCCTAGAGTGCATTCGGAGACCCAGTACTTC. This sequence encodes CASIPRVHSETQYF. The variable domain in full, with the rest retrieved from reference TRBV28 and TRBJ2-5, is DVKVTQSSRYLVKRTGEKVFLECVQDMDHENMFWYRQDPGLGLRLIYFSYDVKMKEKGDIPEGYSVSREKKERFSLILESASTNQTSMYLCASIPRVHSETQYFGPGTRLLVL.

CDR3 residues: CASSLRGDGGETQYF. In DNA, the CDR3 is TGTGCCAGCAGCTTACGCGGGGATGGGGGAGAGACCCAGTACTTC. The genes are TRBV7-2 and TRBJ2-5, with D possibly matching TRBD2 (6 bases). Germline CDR1 is SGHTA and CDR2 is FQGNSA. Trimming shortened V by 2 bases and J by 4 bases, and 14 bases separated the two germline ends. The CDR3 covers 15 residues.

The chain couples TRBV30 to TRBJ1-3, with D tentatively TRBD1 (5 bases). CDR3 length: 15 residues. V was cut by 2 bases and J by 1 base, with 12 bases left in between. In germline, CDR1 is GTSNPN, CDR2 SVGIG (reference sequence). In DNA, the CDR3 is TGTGCCTGGAGTATAGAAAGGGGTTCTGGAAACACCATATATTTT. It yields the protein CAWSIERGSGNTIYF.

The chain recombines TRBV5-6 with TRBJ1-4, with D unresolved. Per the germline V gene, CDR1 is SGHDT and CDR2 is YYEEEE. Trimming stripped 0 bases from V and 0 bases from J, with 6 bases between. The CDR3 has 15 residues. The CDR3 is CASSLAGATNEKLFF. For the CDR3, the DNA is TGTGCCAGCAGCTTGGCCGGGGCAACTAATGAAAAACTGTTTTTT.

V is TRBV30 and J is TRBJ1-1; 8 positions match TRBD1. J lost 5 bases, V lost 6 bases, and 11 bases had no gene match. The CDR3 runs 14 residues. The germline V gene has CDR1 GTSNPN and CDR2 SVGIG (reference sequence). The CDR3 DNA reads TGTGCCTGTCCAGGTCCCAGGGGGCGAACTGAAGCTTTCTTT. Residues: CACPGPRGRTEAFF.

The rearrangement joins TRBV5-6 to TRBJ2-3; D may be TRBD2 (6 bases). V was shortened by 0 bases and J by 1 base, with 12 bases between the two germline ends. Germline V gene sequence: CDR1 SGHDT, CDR2 YYEEEE. There are 16 residues in the CDR3. The DNA for the CDR3 is TGTGCCAGCAGCTTGGTAGGTGCTAGCGGCACAGATACGCAGTATTTT. It is translated as CASSLVGASGTDTQYF.

CDR3 bases: TGCGCCAGCAGCTTAGGGTCGGGGCAAGAGACCCAGTACTTC. Residues: CASSLGSGQETQYF. This chain connects TRBV5-1 to TRBJ2-5; D possibly corresponds to TRBD2 (5 bases). Trimming cost V 2 bases and J 2 bases, with 10 bases left between them. This CDR3 comprises 14 residues. CDR1 is SGHRS, CDR2 YFSETQ, per germline. Filled out from reference TRBV5-1 and TRBJ2-5, the complete variable domain reads KAGVTQTPRYLIKTRGQQVTLSCSPISGHRSVSWYQQTPGQGLQFLFEYFSETQRNKGNFPGRFSGRQFSNSRSEMNVSTLELGDSALYLCASSLGSGQETQYFGPGTRLLVL.

The chain couples TRBV30 to TRBJ2-5; D remains unclear. The tail of the sequence fits TRBJ2-7 better, so the J call may be wrong. Germline assignment: CDR1 GTSNPN and CDR2 SVGIG (reference sequence). The CDR3 totals 13 residues. The CDR3 region is CAWSVLPAYEQYF. In nucleotides, the CDR3 is TGTGCCTGGAGTGTACTACCGGCCTACGAGCAGTACTTC.

V is TRBV4-1 and J is TRBJ2-1, with D hard to call. V dropped 0 bases and J dropped 6 bases, with 12 bases sitting between them. The CDR3 loop spans 15 amino acids. The germline CDR1 and CDR2 sequences are MGHRA and YSYEKL. The CDR3 region is CASSQDWAHRNEQFF. CDR3 nucleotides: TGCGCCAGCAGCCAAGATTGGGCCCACCGCAATGAGCAGTTCTTC.

In DNA, the CDR3 is TGTGCCTGGAGTGCCACAGGAGCCCGGAGATATGGCTACACCTTC. It translates to CAWSATGARRYGYTF. The chain employs TRBV30 and TRBJ1-2; possible D gene TRBD1, 5 bases. V was trimmed by 1 base and J by 5 bases, leaving 17 bases between them. Per the germline V gene, CDR1 is GTSNPN and CDR2 is SVGIG (reference sequence). The CDR3 has 15 amino acids.

CDR3 region: CASSLFLHSANEKLFF. CDR3 sequence (DNA): TGTGCCAGCAGCTTGTTCCTCCATTCGGCTAATGAAAAACTGTTTTTT. The rearrangement links TRBV7-9 to TRBJ1-4; D is unclear. CDR1 and CDR2 (germline): SEHNR, FQNEAQ (reference sequence). V lost 3 bases, J lost 3 bases, and 14 bases lay in between. This CDR3 has 16 residues.

This sequence joins TRBV9 and TRBJ1-3; TRBD1 matches 7 bases. J lost 3 bases, V lost 4 bases, and 7 bases had no gene match. This CDR3 is 15 amino acids long. CDR1 and CDR2 from the germline V gene are SGDLS and YYNGEE. The CDR3 protein is CASSQQGQLGNTIYF. The CDR3 DNA is TGTGCCAGCAGCCAGCAGGGACAGCTTGGAAACACCATATATTTT.

CDR3 sequence (DNA): TGTGCCAGCAGTTTATGGGCTAGCGGGAGTTACTACAATGAGCAGTTCTTC. Encoded protein: CASSLWASGSYYNEQFF. The chain has TRBV27 and TRBJ2-1, with 10 bases fitting TRBD2. The germline V gene encodes CDR1 MNHEY and CDR2 SMNVEV (reference sequence). The CDR3 runs to 17 residues. V lost 1 base to trimming and J lost 3 bases; unmatched junction nucleotides: 6.

V is TRBV5-1 and J is TRBJ1-1; possible D gene TRBD1, 5 bases. The CDR3 loop spans 13 amino acids. Germline V lookup: CDR1 SGHRS, CDR2 YFSETQ. Trimming stripped 1 base from V and 6 bases from J, with 10 bases between. CDR3 sequence: CASSLNRRAEAFF. The CDR3 bases are TGCGCCAGCAGCTTGAACAGGAGGGCTGAAGCTTTCTTT. The full variable domain, its missing parts supplied by reference TRBV5-1 and TRBJ1-1, is KAGVTQTPRYLIKTRGQQVTLSCSPISGHRSVSWYQQTPGQGLQFLFEYFSETQRNKGNFPGRFSGRQFSNSRSEMNVSTLELGDSALYLCASSLNRRAEAFFGQGTRLTVV.

The chain joins TRBV7-2 to TRBJ1-3, with 11 nucleotides matching TRBD1. This CDR3 has 17 amino acids. Germline lookup yields CDR1 SGHTA and CDR2 FQGNSA. V shed 6 bases, J shed 1 base, and the junction held 8 bases outside the gene matches. The CDR3 DNA is TGTGCCAGCAGAAAGGACAGGGGGCTGCGATCTGGAAACACCATATATTTT. Protein sequence: CASRKDRGLRSGNTIYF.

V is TRBV29-1 and J is TRBJ2-1; D may be TRBD2 (6 bases). Trimming removed 7 bases at V and 13 bases at J, with 20 bases between. Germline loops: CDR1 SQVTM, CDR2 ANQGSEA. The CDR3 length is 12 residues. CDR3 sequence reads: CSGGVLAVPQFF. In nucleotides, the CDR3 is TGCAGCGGGGGTGTCTTAGCGGTTCCCCAGTTCTTC.

The V gene is TRBV5-1, the J gene TRBJ2-3, with 8 nucleotides matching TRBD1. Trimming removed 4 bases from V and 3 bases from J; junction bases left unmatched: 7. CDR1 is SGHRS, CDR2 YFSETQ, per germline. This CDR3 is 15 amino acids long. Written as DNA, the CDR3 is TGCGCCAGCAGCCCACAGACAGGGGCGACAGATACGCAGTATTTT. The encoded protein is CASSPQTGATDTQYF.